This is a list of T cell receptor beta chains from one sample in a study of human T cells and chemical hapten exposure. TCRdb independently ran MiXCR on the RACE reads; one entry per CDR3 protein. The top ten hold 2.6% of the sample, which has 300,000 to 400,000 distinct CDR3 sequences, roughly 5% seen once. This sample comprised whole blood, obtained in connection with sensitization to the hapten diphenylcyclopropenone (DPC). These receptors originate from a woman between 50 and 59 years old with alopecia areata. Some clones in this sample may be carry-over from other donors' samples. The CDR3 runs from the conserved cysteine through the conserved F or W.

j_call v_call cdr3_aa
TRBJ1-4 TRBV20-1 CSARQGLREKLFF
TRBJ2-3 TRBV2 CASSVRLGGDTQYF
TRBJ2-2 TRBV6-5 CASASGRYTGELFF
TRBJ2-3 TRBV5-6 CASSLDHSTDTQYF
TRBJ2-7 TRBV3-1 CASSYSGARVEQYF
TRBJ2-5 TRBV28 CASQEVQETQYF
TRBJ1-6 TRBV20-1 CSARDVRPNSPLHF
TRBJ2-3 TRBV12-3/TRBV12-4 CASSLLLAGSSTDTQYF
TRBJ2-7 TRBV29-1 CSVQSRSSYEQYF
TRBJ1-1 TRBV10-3 CAISEGGTATEAFF
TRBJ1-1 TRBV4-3 CASSQDPQNTEAFF
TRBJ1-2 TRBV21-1 CASSKGQVGGPLMSYGYTF
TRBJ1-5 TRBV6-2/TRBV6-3 CASSPKKQGRNQPQHF
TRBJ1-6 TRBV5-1 CASSLEPGRSPLHF
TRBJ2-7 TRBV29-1 CSVLAGKGEQYF
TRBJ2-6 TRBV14 CASRETGLGANVLTF
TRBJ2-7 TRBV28 CASSLRLAGYEQYF
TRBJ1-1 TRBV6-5 CASSYSDRQNTEAFF
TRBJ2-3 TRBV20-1 CSARDLGTSTDTQYF
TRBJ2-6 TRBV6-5 CASSTGGAGANVLTF
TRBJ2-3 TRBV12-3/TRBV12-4 CASSQALGRRGGTDTQYF
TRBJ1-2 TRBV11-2 CASSLDVVGLTNYGYTF